Following are 29 T cell receptor beta chains from one sample sequenced in a study of patients and donors after allogeneic stem cell transplantation. A single record per CDR3 protein comes from TCRdb applying MiXCR to the RT-PCR reads. The repertoire holds roughly 12,000 distinct CDR3 sequences, with less than 25% as singletons. The source material was blood, either unsorted or a sorted T cell fraction (not recorded which). The receptors shown here come from a human donor who was either an allogeneic HSCT recipient or a stem cell or donor lymphocyte infusion donor (not recorded which). It is not recorded whose cells these are; they may come from a transplant donor.

This chain joins TRBV11-1 and TRBJ1-1; 8 nucleotides agree with TRBD1. The CDR3 contains 15 residues. Per the germline V gene, CDR1 is SGHAT and CDR2 is FQDESV (reference sequence). Unmatched junction bases numbered 11, after V lost 1 base and J lost 10 bases. The CDR3 loop reads CASSLGGQGGVGAFF. The CDR3 region has the DNA TGTGCCAGCAGCTTAGGAGGACAGGGTGGCGTCGGAGCTTTCTTT.

This clonotype is termed medium-sized (0.01 to 0.1%). V and J are TRBV4-2 and TRBJ1-1; the D is unclear. The CDR3 totals 11 residues. Germline lookup yields CDR1 LGHNA and CDR2 YNFKEQ. V lost 0 bases and J lost 11, with 7 bases in between. The CDR3 DNA is TGTGCCAGCAGCCAAGACGGTCGGGCTTTCTTT. Its protein product is CASSQDGRAFF.

The rearrangement uses TRBV29-1 and TRBJ1-2; 7 bases align to TRBD1. Trimming cost V 4 bases and J 3 bases; bases outside gene matches: 8. In germline, CDR1 is SQVTM, CDR2 ANQGSEA. The CDR3 length is 14 residues. CDR3 nucleotides: TGCAGCGTTGGCAGGGGGGAAGTGGACTATGGCTACACCTTC. Translated: CSVGRGEVDYGYTF.

The chain recombines TRBV5-1 with TRBJ2-4; tentative D call: TRBD1 (5 bases). The CDR3 has 14 amino acids. The germline gives CDR1 SGHRS, CDR2 YFSETQ. The V gene lost 2 bases and the J gene lost 5 bases, with 11 bases spanning the gap. The CDR3 sequence: CASSFGSRENIQYF. The DNA of the CDR3 is TGCGCCAGCAGCTTTGGGTCCAGGGAAAACATTCAGTACTTC. Full variable domain (remainder filled in from reference TRBV5-1 and TRBJ2-4): KAGVTQTPRYLIKTRGQQVTLSCSPISGHRSVSWYQQTPGQGLQFLFEYFSETQRNKGNFPGRFSGRQFSNSRSEMNVSTLELGDSALYLCASSFGSRENIQYFGAGTRLSVL.

The rearrangement joins TRBV7-8 to TRBJ1-6, with 8 bases fitting TRBD1. The germline V gene encodes CDR1 SGHVS and CDR2 FQNEAQ. V trimming: 1 base; J trimming: 10 bases; junction bases outside the gene matches: 3. The CDR3 runs 14 residues. In DNA, the CDR3 is TGTGCCAGCAGCTTAGGGACAGGGATATCACCCCTCCACTTT. Translation gives CASSLGTGISPLHF.

In this sample, this clonotype turned up a few times. J is TRBJ1-2 and V is TRBV12-3 or TRBV12-4; D is perhaps TRBD1 (6 bases). V was cut by 7 bases and J by 3 bases, with 12 bases left in between. This CDR3 is built from 13 residues. This chain's CDR3 is CASTDGGYYGYTF. CDR3 DNA: TGTGCCAGCACCGACGGGGGCTACTATGGCTACACCTTC.

The gene calls are TRBV5-4 and TRBJ2-2; tentatively, D is TRBD1 (5 bases). V lost 2 bases and J 5 bases, leaving 13 bases between the germline ends. Germline CDR1 and CDR2: SGHNT and YYREEE (reference sequence). This CDR3 region has 15 residues. The CDR3 sequence is CASSLGAPRTGELFF. As DNA, the CDR3 is TGTGCCAGCAGCTTAGGGGCCCCACGGACCGGGGAGCTGTTTTTT.

This clonotype has just a few counts. The chain employs TRBV20-1 and TRBJ1-5; 8 nucleotides agree with TRBD1. The CDR3 sequence is 14 residues long. V lost 6 bases and J lost 4; bases outside the gene matches: 8. CDR1 is DFQATT, CDR2 SNEGSKA, per germline (reference sequence). The CDR3 sequence: CSAPDRGPNQPQHF. CDR3 coding DNA: TGCAGTGCCCCTGACAGGGGACCAAATCAGCCCCAGCATTTT.

This clonotype was observed a few times. One junction end disagrees with the germline gene, perhaps due to a read error. The chain is built from TRBV20-1 and TRBJ1-2; tentatively, D is TRBD1 (5 bases). The CDR3 runs 15 residues. Looked up from germline, CDR1 is DFQATT and CDR2 is SNEGSKA (reference sequence). In DNA, the CDR3 is TGCAGTGCCAGAGACAGTTTCGGTGGTAACTATGGCTACACCTTC. Protein product: CSARDSFGGNYGYTF.

The rearrangement joins TRBV12-3 or TRBV12-4 to TRBJ2-2, with D perhaps TRBD2 (6 bases). CDR3 length: 16 residues. Between the trimmed V and J ends, which lost 3 bases and 7 bases, there was a span of 18 bases. The DNA of the CDR3 is TGTGCCAGCAGTTTTTCGGGAGCTGGATCCAGCGGGGAGCTGTTTTTT. Translating it yields CASSFSGAGSSGELFF.

The chain employs TRBV7-2 and TRBJ1-1; 7 bases are a match to TRBD1. The CDR3 has 14 amino acids. Losses at the gene ends were 5 bases for V and 5 bases for J; bases not matched to a gene: 8. Germline CDR1 reads SGHTA; CDR2 reads FQGNSA. CDR3 nucleotides: TGTGCCAGCAGCCCCCAGGGGGGAAGTACTGAAGCTTTCTTT. The encoded protein is CASSPQGGSTEAFF.

The chain carries TRBV6-6 and TRBJ1-5; no reliable D call. Germline CDR1 reads MNHNY; CDR2 reads SVGAGI (reference sequence). Trimming pared 1 base from V and 7 bases from J, leaving 5 bases between. There are 12 residues in the CDR3. The CDR3 region has the DNA TGTGCCAGCAGTTACTGGCAGCAGCCCCAGCATTTT. This codes for CASSYWQQPQHF.

The V and J genes are TRBV29-1 and TRBJ2-1; TRBD1 agrees at 9 bases. Germline V gene data show CDR1 as SQVTM and CDR2 as ANQGSEA. Trimming removed 6 bases from V and 0 bases from J; junction bases left unmatched: 6. The CDR3 is 15 amino acids. CDR3 protein: CSVRQGVSSYNEQFF. CDR3 nucleotide sequence: TGCAGCGTAAGACAGGGGGTGAGCTCCTACAATGAGCAGTTCTTC.

The gene calls are TRBV6-1 and TRBJ1-1; no reliable D call. The CDR3 spans 12 residues. Germline V gene data show CDR1 as MNHNS and CDR2 as SASEGT. Deletions cut 6 bases from V and 7 bases from J, with 12 bases between. Here the CDR3 DNA reads TGTGCCAGCAGCGCCCTAGCGGGTGAAGCTTTCTTT. It is translated as CASSALAGEAFF.

Many counts were recorded for this clonotype. The chain has TRBV12-3 or TRBV12-4 and TRBJ1-5; D possibly corresponds to TRBD1 (6 bases). V was clipped by 5 bases and J by 2 bases, with 10 bases between them. The CDR3 is 14 amino acids. CDR3 sequence (DNA): TGTGCCAGCAGTCCCTGGACAGGCAATCAGCCCCAGCATTTT. Encoded protein: CASSPWTGNQPQHF.

The rearrangement joins TRBV20-1 to TRBJ2-7; 7 bases are shared with TRBD1. The CDR3 loop spans 13 amino acids. Per germline, CDR1 DFQATT and CDR2 SNEGSKA (reference sequence). J gave up 2 bases and V 6 bases, and 7 bases lay outside the gene matches. The CDR3 DNA sequence: TGCAGTGCGGCCATCCAGGGGGCCTACGAGCAGTACTTC. This sequence encodes CSAAIQGAYEQYF.

The chain joins TRBV10-3 to TRBJ1-6; D is uncertain. This CDR3 contains 13 residues. The germline gives CDR1 ENHRY, CDR2 SYGVKD. Trimming left V 8 bases short and J 6 bases short, with 11 bases between. The CDR3 spells CAIRIGVNSPLHF. The CDR3 region has the DNA TGTGCCATCCGGATAGGAGTTAATTCACCCCTCCACTTT.

This clonotype showed up just a few times. The V and J genes are TRBV9 and TRBJ1-4, with 9 positions matching TRBD1. Germline CDR1 and CDR2: SGDLS and YYNGEE. The CDR3 has 14 amino acids. V trimming: 2 bases; J trimming: 5 bases; junction bases outside the gene matches: 1. This CDR3 is CASSVGQGNEKLFF. In DNA, the CDR3 is TGTGCCAGCAGCGTGGGACAGGGAAATGAAAAACTGTTTTTT.

In its sample, this clonotype was seen a few times. This chain joins TRBV5-1 and TRBJ1-2, with 7 bases lining up with TRBD1. The CDR3 spans 13 residues. Germline V gives CDR1 SGHRS, CDR2 YFSETQ. The V segment lost 4 bases and the J segment 7 bases; nucleotides outside the gene matches: 7. This chain's CDR3 is CASSTGQLVGYTF. The CDR3 DNA reads TGCGCCAGCAGCACGGGACAGCTTGTTGGCTACACCTTC. Together with reference TRBV5-1 and TRBJ1-2, the CDR3 gives the full variable domain: KAGVTQTPRYLIKTRGQQVTLSCSPISGHRSVSWYQQTPGQGLQFLFEYFSETQRNKGNFPGRFSGRQFSNSRSEMNVSTLELGDSALYLCASSTGQLVGYTFGSGTRLTVV.

This clonotype was recorded at least ten times. The chain recombines TRBV10-3 with TRBJ1-4; TRBD1 aligns across 9 bases. The CDR3 runs 16 residues. The J segment lost 6 bases and the V segment lost 4 bases, leaving 9 bases of the junction unmatched. Germline lookup yields CDR1 ENHRY and CDR2 SYGVKD. The DNA for the CDR3 is TGTGCCATCAGTGGTTATCGGACAGGGGAGTATGAAAAACTGTTTTTT. Translated, it gives CAISGYRTGEYEKLFF.

The chain carries TRBV5-1 and TRBJ1-1; D is uncertain. CDR1 and CDR2 from the germline V gene are SGHRS and YFSETQ. CDR3 length: 15 residues. V shed 4 bases and J shed 0 bases, with 13 bases lying between them. CDR3 DNA: TGCGCCAGCAGCCCGGAGGGCTACATGAACACTGAAGCTTTCTTT. It codes for CASSPEGYMNTEAFF.

This clonotype was counted at least ten times. This chain uses TRBV5-1 with TRBJ1-1; 7 nucleotides align to TRBD1. The CDR3 has 14 amino acids. V shed 3 bases, J shed 3 bases, and the junction held 5 bases outside the gene matches. Germline V gives CDR1 SGHRS, CDR2 YFSETQ. The CDR3, as DNA: TGCGCCAGCAGCTCCTTCGGACAGGACACTGAAGCTTTCTTT. This translates into CASSSFGQDTEAFF.

At least ten counts were recorded for this clonotype. J is TRBJ1-4 and V is TRBV6-5; 7 nucleotides agree with TRBD1. The CDR3 has 12 amino acids. CDR1 MNHEY and CDR2 SVGAGI come from the germline V gene. The V and J ends lost 8 bases and 8 bases, in that order; junction bases with no gene match: 5. The CDR3 sequence is CASGDSLEKLFF. The DNA of the CDR3 is TGTGCCAGCGGGGACAGTCTGGAAAAACTGTTTTTT.

This clonotype was observed a handful of times. The chain is built from TRBV5-1 and TRBJ1-2, with D unresolved. CDR3 length: 13 amino acids. Trimming cost V 3 bases and J 2 bases, with 8 bases left between them. Germline V gene sequence: CDR1 SGHRS, CDR2 YFSETQ. CDR3: CASSWEGNYGYTF. The CDR3 bases are TGCGCCAGCAGCTGGGAGGGAAACTATGGCTACACCTTC. The whole variable domain, filled in from reference TRBV5-1 and TRBJ1-2, reads KAGVTQTPRYLIKTRGQQVTLSCSPISGHRSVSWYQQTPGQGLQFLFEYFSETQRNKGNFPGRFSGRQFSNSRSEMNVSTLELGDSALYLCASSWEGNYGYTFGSGTRLTVV.

The V and J genes are TRBV20-1 and TRBJ2-7; 8 bases map to TRBD1. Trimming removed 6 bases from V and 3 bases from J; junction bases left unmatched: 7. Germline V gene lookup returns CDR1 DFQATT and CDR2 SNEGSKA (reference sequence). The CDR3 loop spans 13 amino acids. The CDR3 here is CSAPGQASYEQYF. In nucleotides, the CDR3 is TGCAGTGCCCCGGGACAGGCGAGCTACGAGCAGTACTTC.

The rearrangement uses TRBV12-3 or TRBV12-4 and TRBJ1-2; 7 bases match TRBD1. V lost 5 bases and J lost 1; bases outside the gene matches: 7. The CDR3 runs 15 residues. The chain's CDR3 is CASSRPHRGNYGYTF. Written as DNA, the CDR3 is TGTGCCAGCAGTCGCCCACACAGGGGTAACTATGGCTACACCTTC.

J is TRBJ1-2 and V is TRBV4-3, with D unresolved. Trimming cost V 0 bases and J 4 bases, with 3 bases left between them. This CDR3 contains 12 residues. Per the germline V gene, CDR1 is LGHNA and CDR2 is YSLEER. The CDR3 is CASSQDGYGYTF. The CDR3 DNA reads TGCGCCAGCAGCCAAGATGGCTATGGCTACACCTTC.

This clonotype was seen a few times. The rearrangement uses TRBV19 and TRBJ1-5; tentatively, D is TRBD1 (5 bases). Trimming shortened V by 9 bases and J by 2 bases, and 20 bases separated the two germline ends. CDR3 size: 16 residues. Germline-derived CDR1 and CDR2 are LNHDA and SQIVND (reference sequence). The CDR3 spells CASIRTQGIGNQPQHF. The CDR3 DNA is TGTGCCAGCATCAGGACCCAGGGTATTGGCAATCAGCCCCAGCATTTT.

The chain couples TRBV30 to TRBJ1-2, with D perhaps matching TRBD1 (5 bases). The CDR3 consists of 13 residues. The V end lost 0 bases, the J end lost 8 bases, and 13 bases lay between the germline ends. CDR1 GTSNPN and CDR2 SVGIG come from the germline V gene (reference sequence). The CDR3 DNA sequence: TGTGCCTGGAGTGTAGGCCCAGGGTACGGCTACACCTTC. Its protein product is CAWSVGPGYGYTF.